The clone carrying this T cell receptor (beta chain) was seen ten or more times. No antigen is known for it. The sample belongs to a study of neurological immune-mediated disorders. The sorted libraries involved the use of some 1 million CD4+ or CD8+ T cells. Study observations and caveats: CDR3 amino acid sequences found in expanded clones were never shared across subjects, suggesting private repertoires in all groups. The greatest degree of TCR clonal expansion was observed in HTLV-1-associated myelopathy, with the lowest in multiple sclerosis, below that of healthy controls.

TCRdb reprocessed the 5' RACE reads with MiXCR, giving one entry per CDR3 protein. The sample includes some 15,000 distinct CDR3 sequences, roughly 3.2% seen only once; the top ten take 20%. Trimming cost V 0 bases and J 4 bases; bases outside gene matches: 4. The CDR3 has 15 amino acids. From germline, CDR1 is SGHKS and CDR2 YYEKEE (reference sequence). The chain is built from TRBV5-5 and TRBJ1-2; TRBD1 agrees at 9 bases. The sample taken for sequencing was CD8+ T cells from blood. This TCR came from a woman aged 35 to 49 in good health. The CDR3 DNA reads as TGTGCCAGCAGCTTGGAAGCGACAGGGGGCTATGGCTACACCTTC. It is translated as CASSLEATGGYGYTF.